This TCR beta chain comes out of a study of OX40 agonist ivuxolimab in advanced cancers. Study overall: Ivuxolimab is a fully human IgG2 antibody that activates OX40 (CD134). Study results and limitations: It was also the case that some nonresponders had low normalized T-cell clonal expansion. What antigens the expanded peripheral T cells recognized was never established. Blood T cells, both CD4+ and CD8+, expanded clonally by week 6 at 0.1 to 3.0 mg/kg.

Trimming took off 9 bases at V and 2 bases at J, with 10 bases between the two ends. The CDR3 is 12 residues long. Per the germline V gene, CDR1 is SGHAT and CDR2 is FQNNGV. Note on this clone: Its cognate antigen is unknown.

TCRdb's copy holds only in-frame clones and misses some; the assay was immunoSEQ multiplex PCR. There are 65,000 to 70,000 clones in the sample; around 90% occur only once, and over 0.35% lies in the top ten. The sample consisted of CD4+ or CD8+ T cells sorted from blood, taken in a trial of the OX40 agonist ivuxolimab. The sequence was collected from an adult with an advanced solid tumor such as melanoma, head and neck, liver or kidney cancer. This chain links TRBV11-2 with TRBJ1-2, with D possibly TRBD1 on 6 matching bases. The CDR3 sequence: CARTTGNYGYTF. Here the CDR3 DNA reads TGTGCCAGAACTACAGGGAACTATGGCTACACCTTC.